These 15 T cell receptor beta chains were sequenced from one sample in a study of shared clonotypes between healthy human individuals. Only in-frame clones appear in the TCRdb table, and some are missing; sequencing was by immunoSEQ multiplex PCR. The sample records about 1.9 million clones, 90% to 95% being singletons. CD45RO-negative, CCR7-selected cells formed the naive CD8 fraction, which excluded terminally differentiated effector memory CD45RA+ cells. Sequenced material: naive CD8+ T cells from PBMCs. Receptors were obtained from a man younger than 35 in good health. Some clones in this sample may be carry-over from other donors' samples.

V is TRBV28 and J is TRBJ1-5; D remains ambiguous. V lost 7 bases and J 5 bases, leaving 18 bases between the germline ends. Germline CDR1 reads MDHEN; CDR2 reads SYDVKM. The CDR3 is 15 residues long. Here the CDR3 reads CASTQTQMGDQPQHF. The CDR3 DNA reads as TGTGCCAGCACCCAAACGCAAATGGGTGATCAGCCCCAGCATTTT.

A note on this clone: Other DNA sequences in the same sample also yield this CDR3. This chain connects TRBV15 to TRBJ2-7, with D tentatively TRBD1 (5 bases). In germline, CDR1 is LNHNV, CDR2 YYDKDF (reference sequence). V dropped 0 bases and J dropped 2 bases, with 11 bases sitting between them. The CDR3 totals 15 residues. The CDR3 reads CATSREGQGTYEQYF. CDR3 nucleotides: TGTGCCACCAGCAGAGAGGGCCAGGGAACCTACGAGCAGTACTTC.

The gene calls are TRBV7-2 and TRBJ2-2, with D possibly being TRBD1 (6 bases). The germline V gene encodes CDR1 SGHTA and CDR2 FQGNSA. This CDR3 comprises 14 residues. V was clipped by 4 bases and J by 7 bases, with 13 bases between them. The CDR3 DNA follows: TGTGCCAGCAGCTCTTGGACAGCCGGCGGGGAGCTGTTTTTT. Amino acid sequence: CASSSWTAGGELFF.

As DNA, the CDR3 is TGTGCCATCGGTCAGACAATGGACAGGGGAAATGGGTGGGTTTTCTTT. It encodes CAIGQTMDRGNGWVFF. The chain uses TRBV10-3 and TRBJ1-1; 9 bases agree with TRBD1. This CDR3 is built from 16 residues. Trimming took 8 bases from V and 13 from J; bases not matched to a gene: 23. CDR1 ENHRY and CDR2 SYGVKD come from the germline V gene.

As regards this clone: A read error may produce the germline difference seen at one junction end. V gene TRBV28 combines with J gene TRBJ2-4; D unclear. Germline loops: CDR1 MDHEN, CDR2 SYDVKM. The CDR3 totals 14 residues. The CDR3 region is CASSLYYSKNVQYF. CDR3 DNA sequence: TGTGCCAGCAGTTTATATTACAGTAAAAACGTTCAGTACTTC. Full variable domain (missing parts from reference TRBV28 and TRBJ2-4): DVKVTQSSRYLVKRTGEKVFLECVQDMDHENMFWYRQDPGLGLRLIYFSYDVKMKEKGDIPEGYSVSREKKERFSLILESASTNQTSMYLCASSLYYSKNVQYFGAGTRLSVL.

Only a few counts were recorded for this clone. The rearrangement links TRBV11-2 to TRBJ2-7; D remains ambiguous. The CDR3 spans 13 residues. V lost 5 bases, J lost 1 base, and 9 bases lay in between. Germline CDR1 reads SGHAT; CDR2 reads FQNNGV. The CDR3 loop reads CASSTPESYEQYF. CDR3 DNA: TGTGCCAGCAGCACCCCGGAATCCTACGAGCAGTACTTC.

This chain uses TRBV4-1 with TRBJ1-2; no clear D gene. Between the trimmed V and J ends, which lost 0 bases and 4 bases, there was a span of 12 bases. Germline V lookup: CDR1 MGHRA, CDR2 YSYEKL. This CDR3 spans 15 amino acids. CDR3 sequence reads: CASSQDHPPGYGYTF. The CDR3 region has the DNA TGCGCCAGCAGCCAAGATCATCCGCCTGGCTATGGCTACACCTTC.

The chain joins TRBV6-5 to TRBJ2-7; 8 bases are shared with TRBD1. The CDR3 has 14 amino acids. V shed 2 bases, J shed 5 bases, and the junction held 5 bases outside the gene matches. Germline values: CDR1 MNHEY, CDR2 SVGAGI. The CDR3 region is CASSYLRTGNEQYF. CDR3 sequence (DNA): TGTGCCAGCAGTTACCTACGGACAGGGAACGAGCAGTACTTC.

The chain is built from TRBV4-1 and TRBJ1-4, with D possibly being TRBD1 (6 bases). Germline V gene lookup returns CDR1 MGHRA and CDR2 YSYEKL. The V gene lost 1 base and the J gene lost 6 bases, with 21 bases spanning the gap. The CDR3 spans 18 residues. CDR3 in amino acids: CASSQAHPGQGEDEKLFF. The CDR3 DNA is TGCGCCAGCAGCCAAGCCCATCCGGGACAAGGCGAGGATGAAAAACTGTTTTTT.

V usage is TRBV19 and J usage is TRBJ1-1; TRBD1 matches 8 bases. The CDR3 contains 15 residues. CDR1 LNHDA and CDR2 SQIVND come from the germline V gene (reference sequence). The J segment lost 4 bases and the V segment lost 6 bases, leaving 10 bases of the junction unmatched. The CDR3 DNA follows: TGTGCCAGTAGCCCTCAGGGACAGGACCCCACTGAAGCTTTCTTT. Amino acid sequence: CASSPQGQDPTEAFF.

This chain links TRBV10-3 with TRBJ2-5; TRBD2 might be the D (6 bases). This CDR3 region has 13 residues. V was clipped by 6 bases and J by 0 bases, with 8 bases between them. Germline CDR1 is ENHRY and CDR2 is SYGVKD. CDR3 DNA sequence: TGTGCCATCAGAGGAGGGAACCAAGAGACCCAGTACTTC. This translates into CAIRGGNQETQYF.

V is TRBV27 and J is TRBJ1-2, with unresolved D. The ends were cut back, 2 bases at V and 5 bases at J, with 9 bases in the middle. Germline V gene lookup returns CDR1 MNHEY and CDR2 SMNVEV (reference sequence). The CDR3 consists of 13 residues. The CDR3 loop reads CASSLGKSYGYTF. DNA for the CDR3: TGTGCCAGCAGTTTAGGGAAGAGTTATGGCTACACCTTC.

The chain has TRBV9 and TRBJ1-1; D is ambiguous. The CDR3 consists of 15 residues. The V end lost 0 bases, the J end lost 3 bases, and 12 bases lay between the germline ends. The germline gives CDR1 SGDLS, CDR2 YYNGEE. The CDR3 region has the DNA TGTGCCAGCAGCGTAGATCAGAGGGTAGACACTGAAGCTTTCTTT. Translated, it gives CASSVDQRVDTEAFF.

V and J are TRBV2 and TRBJ2-5, with 11 bases that match TRBD2. This CDR3 comprises 15 residues. Germline CDR1 reads SNHLY; CDR2 reads FYNNEI. Trimming took 6 bases from V and 0 from J; bases not matched to a gene: 3. CDR3 protein: CASRGLAADQETQYF. CDR3 DNA: TGTGCCAGCAGGGGACTAGCGGCAGACCAAGAGACCCAGTACTTC.

Turning to this clone: The sample contains more than one DNA sequence encoding this CDR3. This sequence joins TRBV27 and TRBJ2-7; 8 bases line up with TRBD2. CDR1 MNHEY and CDR2 SMNVEV come from the germline V gene (reference sequence). There are 14 residues in the CDR3. Unmatched junction bases numbered 6, after V lost 6 bases and J lost 2 bases. CDR3 nucleotides: TGTGCCAGCAGCCCCGGGACTAGTACCTACGAGCAGTACTTC. It specifies CASSPGTSTYEQYF.